This T cell receptor beta chain was sequenced in a study of cytomegalovirus exposure and HLA in healthy donors. Study-wide points: After further analysis at a later stage, around 17,000 TCR beta sequences were associated with HLA alleles at 0.05 false discovery rate.

Details on this clone: What it binds is not known.

This CDR3 comprises 13 residues. Trimming removed 5 bases at V and 7 bases at J, with 12 bases between. Germline V gene data show CDR1 as SGHAT and CDR2 as FQNNGV. With 60 Vbeta and 13 Jbeta primers, the PCR was carried out. The method was immunoSEQ multiplex PCR; TCRdb's version includes in-frame clones alone and lacks a portion of them. The repertoire consists of about 130,000 clones, with roughly 74% occurring once and the leading ten covering about 7.3%. The clonotype comes from a male donor in good health and CMV-seronegative. This chain joins TRBV11-2 and TRBJ1-5, with a tentative D call TRBD1 (5 bases). Sequenced material: PBMCs. The CDR3 region has the DNA TGTGCCAGCAGCCGGCGGGGGGACCAGCCCCAGCATTTT. It translates to CASSRRGDQPQHF.